The rows below give T cell receptor beta chains drawn from one sample of a study of blood T cell repertoires in COVID-19. Libraries were prepared by immunoSEQ multiplex PCR; TCRdb keeps only in-frame clonotypes and omits some of them. The data contain over 130,000 clones, about 90% of them seen just once; the ten biggest clones take up more than 9.5%. Material for sequencing was peripheral blood. These receptors were taken from a woman aged 80 or over with acute or convalescent COVID-19. Each CDR3 is given with its conserved first and last residue. The D gene is left open where the match is weak. Some rows have no size entry. The others give once, few or many, or a class for an expanded clone.

D: NA
J: TRBJ1-5
V: TRBV7-6
size: NA
DNA: TGTGCCAGCAGCTTAGGGCAGGGGCCGGGGCAGCCCCAGCATTTT
CDR3: CASSLGQGPGQPQHF

D: NA
J: TRBJ2-5
V: TRBV5-1
size: NA
DNA: TGCGCCAGCAGCGTGCGGGCCAGAGGGAGTGAGGAGACCCAGTACTTC
CDR3: CASSVRARGSEETQYF

D: TRBD1
J: TRBJ2-3
V: TRBV27
size: NA
DNA: TGTGCCAGCAGTTTATACAGGGGGAGAACAGATACGCAGTATTTT
CDR3: CASSLYRGRTDTQYF

D: NA
J: TRBJ2-1
V: TRBV19
size: NA
DNA: TGTGCCAGTAGTATCTCGGGAAGCTCCTACAATGAGCAGTTCTTC
CDR3: CASSISGSSYNEQFF

D: NA
J: TRBJ2-2
V: TRBV27
size: NA
DNA: TGTGCCAGCAGACAGGGTCGGAACACCGGGGAGCTGTTTTTT
CDR3: CASRQGRNTGELFF

D: TRBD1
J: TRBJ2-7
V: TRBV7-2
size: NA
DNA: TGTGCCAGCAGCTCTCCGGGACAGCAGTACGAGCAGTACTTC
CDR3: CASSSPGQQYEQYF

D: NA
J: TRBJ2-1
V: TRBV19
size: once
DNA: TGTGCCAGTCGTGAACGGGACTTTCCCTACAATGAGCAGTTCTTC
CDR3: CASRERDFPYNEQFF

D: NA
J: TRBJ1-2
V: TRBV19
size: NA
DNA: TGTGCCAGTAGTATGATGGGCAGTCTCTATGGCTACACCTTC
CDR3: CASSMMGSLYGYTF

D: TRBD1
J: TRBJ1-6
V: TRBV2
size: NA
DNA: TGTGCCAGCATTACGACAGGGAGTTCGGATTCACCCCTCCACTTT
CDR3: CASITTGSSDSPLHF

D: TRBD1
J: TRBJ1-5
V: TRBV19
size: NA
DNA: TGTGCCAGTACCCTAGGACAGGGGAATCAGCCCCAGCATTTT
CDR3: CASTLGQGNQPQHF

D: TRBD2
J: TRBJ2-3
V: TRBV7-3
size: NA
DNA: TGTGCCAGCAGCATGACTAGCGGGGCGGGTGGTACGCAGTATTTT
CDR3: CASSMTSGAGGTQYF

D: NA
J: TRBJ1-1
V: TRBV12-3/TRBV12-4
size: NA
DNA: TGTGCCAGCAGCTCGGTTCCGAACACTGAAGCTTTCTTT
CDR3: CASSSVPNTEAFF

D: TRBD1
J: TRBJ1-2
V: TRBV30
size: once
DNA: TGTGCCTGGGGCGGACAGGGAGGATATGGCTACACCTTC
CDR3: CAWGGQGGYGYTF

D: TRBD1
J: TRBJ1-1
V: TRBV19
size: NA
DNA: TGTGCCAGTAGAGACAGGGCGAGCACTGAAGCTTTCTTT
CDR3: CASRDRASTEAFF

D: NA
J: TRBJ2-1
V: TRBV7-9
size: NA
DNA: TGTGCCAGCAGCTTAGCGGGGACTTATCAGTTCTTC
CDR3: CASSLAGTYQFF